The following is a T cell receptor (beta chain) sequence with its context. Its antigen is not known. This specimen belongs to a study of long-term antiretroviral therapy in people with HIV. Study results and limitations: Specimens of blood were obtained during 2004 to 2017, possibly under older ART regimens.

It was version v3.0 of the immunoSEQ assay that was run at survey level. Per-sample TRB depth target: roughly 35,000-55,000 T-cell genomes. Assay used: immunoSEQ multiplex PCR; TCRdb lists only in-frame clones, some missing. The sample gives 16,000 or so clones, around four fifths of which show up once; about a fifth is in the top ten. Each participant with HIV received care in the United States. Cryopreserved PBMC samples of roughly 1-10 million cells were used for DNA extraction. This sample comprised unsorted PBMCs, obtained 2.1 years after starting antiretroviral therapy. This sequence originates from a man in his forties or fifties with HIV.

Here the CDR3 reads CAISESGRGGTEAFF. The CDR3 DNA is TGTGCCATCAGTGAGTCGGGCAGGGGGGGCACTGAAGCTTTCTTT. The rearrangement uses TRBV10-3 and TRBJ1-1; 7 bases match TRBD1. Germline V lookup: CDR1 ENHRY, CDR2 SYGVKD. The CDR3 is 15 amino acids. Trimming took 0 bases from V and 4 from J; bases not matched to a gene: 5.